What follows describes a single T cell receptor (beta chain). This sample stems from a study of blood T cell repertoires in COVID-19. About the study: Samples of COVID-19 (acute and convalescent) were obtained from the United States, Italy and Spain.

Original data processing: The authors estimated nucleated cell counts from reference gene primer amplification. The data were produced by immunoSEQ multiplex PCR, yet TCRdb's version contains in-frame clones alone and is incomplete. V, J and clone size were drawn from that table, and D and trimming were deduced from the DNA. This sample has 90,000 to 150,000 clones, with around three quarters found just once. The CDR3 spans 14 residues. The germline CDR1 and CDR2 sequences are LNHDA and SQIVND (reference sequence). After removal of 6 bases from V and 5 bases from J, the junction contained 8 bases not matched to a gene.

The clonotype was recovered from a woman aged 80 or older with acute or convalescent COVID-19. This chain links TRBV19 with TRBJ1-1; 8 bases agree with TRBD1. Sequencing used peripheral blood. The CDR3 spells CASRMMDRATEAFF. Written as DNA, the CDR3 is TGTGCCAGTAGGATGATGGACAGGGCTACTGAAGCTTTCTTT.